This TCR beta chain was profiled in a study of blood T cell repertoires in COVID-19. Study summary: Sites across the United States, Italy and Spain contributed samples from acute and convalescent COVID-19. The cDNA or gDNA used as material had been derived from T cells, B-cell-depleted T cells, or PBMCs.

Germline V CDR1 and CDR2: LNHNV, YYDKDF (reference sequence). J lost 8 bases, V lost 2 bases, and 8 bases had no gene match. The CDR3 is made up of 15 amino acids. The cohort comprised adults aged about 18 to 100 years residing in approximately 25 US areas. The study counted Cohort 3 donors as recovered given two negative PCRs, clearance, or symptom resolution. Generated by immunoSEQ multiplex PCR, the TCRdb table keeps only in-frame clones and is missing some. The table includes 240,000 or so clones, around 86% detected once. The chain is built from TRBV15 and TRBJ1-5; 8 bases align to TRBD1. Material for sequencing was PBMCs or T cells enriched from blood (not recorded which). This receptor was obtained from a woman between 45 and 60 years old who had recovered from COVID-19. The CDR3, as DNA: TGTGCCACCAGCAGAATCGGACAGGGAAGGGAGCCCCAGCATTTT. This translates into CATSRIGQGREPQHF.